This TCR beta chain derives from a study of T cells in localized non-small cell lung cancer (dated by TCRdb to 2020 to 2021). At the level of the whole study: The study examined T cell repertoires in roughly 240 patients with early-stage NSCLC and compared tumors with uninvolved tumor-adjacent lungs. Of the NSCLC patients, about 130 were male and approximately 110 were female, and the mean age was around 70 years. The cohort comprised 236 treatment-naïve NSCLC patients with resected, localized lung tumors.

The paper's findings and limits, for the study overall: Of the top 100 tumor clones, a median of 57 were detected in paired uninvolved adjacent lung; roughly 29 were also among that lung's top 100. Uninvolved tumor-adjacent lung showed the highest T cell clonality, higher than tumor, which suggests more focused antigenic responses in the uninvolved tumor-adjacent lung. Since the design was exploratory, TCR variables were selected using unadjusted p-values with no false-discovery rate correction. Because multi-region tumor sequencing was not done, intratumor heterogeneity could not be ruled out. Higher T cell density in blood was associated with longer overall survival, whereas higher clonality in adjacent lung was associated with shorter survival.

Trimming leaves V shorter by 1 base and J shorter by 13 bases, with the junction holding 8 bases beyond the gene matches. Reading from cysteine to phenylalanine, the CDR3 counts 15 amino acids. Of the read, only the CDR3 DNA is kept; its 45 bases are in frame from base 1. The germline V gene gives CDR1 as SGHVS and CDR2 as FQNEAQ. TCR beta CDR3 regions were sequenced from DNA using the immunoSEQ Assay. Turning to the authors' computational methods: To compute T cell density, TCR beta template counts were normalized to usable DNA, which was estimated by amplifying housekeeping genes. The preseqR package was used to estimate richness by extrapolating to 400,000 templates for PBMC samples and to 120,000 templates for tissue samples. Clonality was defined by subtracting Pielou's evenness from one. To identify tissue-enriched TCRs, differential abundance testing was run on productive amino-acid clonotypes with a minimum total count of 5 and an alpha of 0.1. The Jaccard Index and the Morisita Overlap Index were used to measure repertoire overlap between compartments. GLIPH clustered TCR beta CDR3s with public tetramer-defined viral CDR3s; viral motifs required at least three viral sequences plus V-gene enrichment. Imported from immuneACCESS, the table was reduced by TCRdb to in-frame sequences with V and J called. These copies leave out some clones; in studies compared against another copy, an unresolved V gene accounts for under half, and the cause of the remainder is not known. The V and J calls and the clone size are those of that table, but D and trimming were determined from the DNA. Across this sample there are under 40,000 clones, with 93% seen only once. The ten largest clones add up to approximately 7.9% of the sample.

At diagnosis, peripheral blood, uninvolved tumor-adjacent lung and tumor were collected and were preserved as a mix of fresh-frozen and FFPE material. For TCR repertoire profiling, blood samples were analyzed in the form of peripheral blood mononuclear cells. About this clone itself: Its binding antigen is unknown. No much larger clonotype is one base removed from it; base qualities were not supplied.

This TCR was recovered from a female donor of 60 years or more with stage I lung adenocarcinoma. The sample here was peripheral blood, taken before any cancer treatment. Rearrangement joined TRBV7-8 to TRBJ2-1; 12 middle bases align to TRBD2. The CDR3 in this case is CASSLVPGLAGFQFF. The DNA sequence is given as TGTGCCAGCAGCTTAGTGCCAGGACTAGCGGGGTTCCAGTTCTTC. The variable domain in full, with residues beyond the CDR3 obtained from the reference TRBV7-8 and TRBJ2-1 genes, is GAGVSQSPRYKVAKRGQDVALRCDPISGHVSLFWYQQALGQGPEFLTYFQNEAQLDKSGLPSDRFFAERPEGSVSTLKIQRTQQEDSAVYLCASSLVPGLAGFQFFGPGTRLTVL.